These 18 T cell receptor beta chains came from one sample sequenced in a study of tumor-infiltrating lymphocytes in primary liver carcinoma. Co-extraction yielded RNA and DNA from 20-30 mg of unsorted bulk tissue. The template, roughly 550 ng total RNA, yielded TCR beta cDNA made with a constant-region primer. What produced the TCR beta libraries was three nested multiplex PCR rounds using slightly modified ARM-PCR. The first two PCR rounds used TRBV1-TRBV30 forward primers with a C-beta reverse primer, about 10 cycles each. TCRdb used MiXCR to reprocess the multiplex PCR reads, holding one entry per CDR3 protein. The table includes 85,000 to 100,000 distinct CDR3 sequences, about 73% detected once. The sequencing input was tumor-adjacent normal liver tissue. Receptor source: a man between 40 and 49 years old with primary liver carcinoma and hepatitis B virus infection.

Of note for this clonotype: Since the CDR3 does not end with the conserved phenylalanine or tryptophan, this likely comes from a read error. The genes are TRBV6-2 or TRBV6-3 and TRBJ2-7, with TRBD2 identical over 8 bases. The CDR3 is 14 residues long. Germline V gene data show CDR1 as MNHEY and CDR2 as SVGEGT. J gave up 4 bases and V 9 bases, and 11 bases lay outside the gene matches. CDR3 DNA sequence: TGTGCCAGTGGGCGAGCGGGAGTATTTTACGAGCAGTACTTA. Translating gives CASGRAGVFYEQYL.

This clonotype was detected a few times. The chain links TRBV28 to TRBJ1-5; D remains unclear. The V gene lost 5 bases and the J gene lost 4 bases, with 18 bases spanning the gap. Germline CDR1 reads MDHEN; CDR2 reads SYDVKM. The CDR3 is 16 amino acids. The CDR3 nucleotides read TGTGCCAGCAGTCCGCCGGAGAGTGTTTCTAATCAGCCCCAGCATTTT. Protein product: CASSPPESVSNQPQHF.

This clonotype was observed a single time. No conserved phenylalanine or tryptophan is present at the end of the CDR3, so a read error is the likely explanation. The chain uses TRBV5-4 and TRBJ2-7, with TRBD1 identical over 10 bases. CDR3 length equals 16 residues. The V gene end was trimmed by 4 bases and the J gene end by 8 bases; junction bases not matched to a gene: 15. From germline, CDR1 is SGHNT and CDR2 YYREEE (reference sequence). The CDR3: CASSHPPGTGAQQQYS. CDR3 in DNA: TGTGCCAGCAGCCATCCTCCCGGGACAGGGGCGCAGCAGCAGTACTCC.

This clonotype was seen only once. The chain recombines TRBV28 with TRBJ2-5; no clear D gene. The CDR3 consists of 12 residues. Germline V gives CDR1 MDHEN, CDR2 SYDVKM. The CDR3 here is CVTARQGETQYF. CDR3 nucleotide sequence: TGTGTCACCGCACGGCAAGGGGAGACCCAGTACTTC.

This clonotype has more than one count but fewer than ten. The rearrangement joins TRBV5-1 to TRBJ2-7; 7 bases map to TRBD1. The CDR3 is 14 residues long. Looked up from germline, CDR1 is SGHRS and CDR2 is YFSETQ. Trimming removed 4 bases from V and 3 bases from J; junction bases left unmatched: 7. The CDR3 spells CASSPRTGLYEQYF. In nucleotides, the CDR3 is TGCGCCAGCAGCCCGCGGACAGGACTCTACGAGCAGTACTTC.

This clonotype was picked up a small number of times. A read error may explain this, as a much larger clone is one base away. It is likely a read error, because the conserved phenylalanine at the end of the CDR3 is missing. This chain connects TRBV29-1 to TRBJ2-7; D is perhaps TRBD2 (6 bases). The V end was cut by 6 bases, the J end by 1 base, with 13 bases between. Germline V gene lookup returns CDR1 SQVTM and CDR2 ANQGSEA. The CDR3 sequence is 13 residues long. CDR3 coding DNA: TGCAGCGTGGAGGGGCCTCTGTCCTACGAGCAGTACTCC. This translates into CSVEGPLSYEQYS.

The chain combines TRBV19 with TRBJ2-1; D ambiguous. The CDR3 has 11 amino acids. V lost 10 bases and J lost 9, with 13 bases in between. Per the germline V gene, CDR1 is LNHDA and CDR2 is SQIVND (reference sequence). CDR3 loop: CATRRQSEQFF. DNA of the CDR3: TGTGCCACTAGAAGGCAGAGTGAGCAGTTCTTC.

Comment on this clonotype: This may come from a read error, since a much larger clone is one base off. The chain has TRBV6-1 and TRBJ2-3; D perhaps matches TRBD2 (5 bases). CDR1 is MNHNS and CDR2 is SASEGT in the germline V gene. Trimming stripped 4 bases from V and 4 bases from J, with 15 bases between. The length of the CDR3 is 15 residues. The CDR3 loop reads CASSVTGYDADTQYF. The CDR3 DNA reads as TGTGCCAGCAGTGTGACGGGATACGACGCAGATACGCAGTATTTT.

This clonotype was seen only a few times. This chain links TRBV4-1 with TRBJ2-1; D not resolved. Germline loops: CDR1 MGHRA, CDR2 YSYEKL. The CDR3 is made up of 12 amino acids. V was trimmed by 0 bases and J by 11 bases, leaving 8 bases between them. CDR3 in amino acids: CASSQEGNKQFF. CDR3 nucleotide sequence: TGCGCCAGCAGCCAAGAAGGGAATAAGCAGTTCTTC.

A note on this clonotype: Mismatch with germline at one junction end may stem from a read error. This rearrangement joins TRBV11-3 to TRBJ2-2; D is perhaps TRBD2 (6 bases). The CDR3 spans 12 residues. Germline V CDR1 and CDR2: SGHNT, YENEEA. This chain's CDR3 is CASNLTAGGLFF. In DNA, the CDR3 is TGTGCCAGCAACTTGACAGCCGGGGGGCTGTTTTTT.

As regards this clonotype: This may be a read error: a much more frequent sequence differs by one nucleotide. The DNA of the CDR3 is TGTGCCAACAGCTTGGACCGGGGTGAGCAGTTCTTC. It yields the protein CANSLDRGEQFF. V gene TRBV12-3 or TRBV12-4 combines with J gene TRBJ2-1; D perhaps matches TRBD2 (5 bases). V lost 10 bases, J lost 9 bases, and 16 bases lay in between. The CDR3 spans 12 residues.

As for this clonotype: A much larger clone lies one base from this, so it may be a read error. The rearrangement joins TRBV6-5 to TRBJ1-3; TRBD1 matches at 9 bases. The CDR3 is made up of 17 amino acids. Germline V CDR1 and CDR2: MNHEY, SVGAGI. The CDR3 sequence is CPSSPGTGSYSGNTIYF. The CDR3 bases are TGTCCCAGCAGTCCCGGGACAGGGTCCTACTCTGGAAACACCATATATTTT.

Notes on this clonotype: Because it lacks the conserved phenylalanine or tryptophan at the end, this CDR3 is likely a read error. It is unclear where the CDR3 begins or ends on the DNA, so no DNA is shown, and the CDR3 is as TCRdb lists it. The chain joins TRBV24-1 to TRBJ2-1; the listed D gene, TRBD2, was not tested against the DNA. Counting both end residues, the CDR3 totals 15 amino acids. CDR1 KGHDR and CDR2 SFDVKD come from the germline V gene. The CDR3 is CATGRSSGRAWEQLL.

This clonotype was seen many times. The chain uses TRBV12-3 or TRBV12-4 and TRBJ2-5, with no clear D. V shed 3 bases and J shed 7 bases, with 6 bases lying between them. The CDR3 is 11 amino acids. CDR3 region: CASSFSRTQYF. In nucleotides, the CDR3 is TGTGCCAGCAGTTTCTCGCGGACCCAGTACTTC.

A remark on this clonotype: Possible read error: a much larger clone is one base away. The chain links TRBV6-6 to TRBJ2-7; D may be TRBD2 (5 bases). Germline CDR1 reads MNHNY; CDR2 reads SVGAGI (reference sequence). This CDR3 is 15 amino acids long. The CDR3 sequence: CVSSYSRAEEGEQYF. CDR3 bases: TGTGTCAGCAGTTATAGTAGGGCCGAAGAGGGCGAGCAGTACTTC.

Here the CDR3 reads CTNSNSHKQYF. The CDR3 DNA reads TGTACCAACAGCAATTCCCACAAGCAGTACTTC. The chain combines TRBV28 with TRBJ2-7; D ambiguous. Germline V gene sequence: CDR1 MDHEN, CDR2 SYDVKM. This CDR3 has 11 amino acids.

This clonotype occurred a few times. The chain carries TRBV15 and TRBJ2-5; no clear D. This CDR3 is built from 15 residues. Trimming shortened V by 0 bases and J by 4 bases, and 12 bases separated the two germline ends. Germline V gene lookup returns CDR1 LNHNV and CDR2 YYDKDF (reference sequence). The CDR3 sequence: CATSRDRARRETQYF. The CDR3 nucleotides are TGTGCCACCAGCAGAGACCGGGCGCGGAGAGAGACCCAGTACTTC.

The J gene is TRBJ2-3, the V gene TRBV4-2, with D hard to call. Trimming took off 5 bases at V and 5 bases at J, with 14 bases between the two ends. The germline gives CDR1 LGHNA, CDR2 YNFKEQ. There are 14 residues in the CDR3. CDR3 coding DNA: TGTGCCAGCAGCAATTCCCTCGGCATAGATACGCAGTATTTT. Translated: CASSNSLGIDTQYF.